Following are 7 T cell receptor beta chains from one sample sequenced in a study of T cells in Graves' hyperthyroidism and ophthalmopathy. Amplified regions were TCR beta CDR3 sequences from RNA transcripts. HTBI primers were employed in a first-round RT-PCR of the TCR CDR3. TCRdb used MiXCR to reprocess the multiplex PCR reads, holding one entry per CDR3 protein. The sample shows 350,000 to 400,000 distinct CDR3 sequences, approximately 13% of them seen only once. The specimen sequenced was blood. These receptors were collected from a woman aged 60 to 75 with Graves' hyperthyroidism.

The CDR3 spells CASSQPRRGPTYNEQFF. CDR3 in DNA: TGCGCCAGCAGCCAACCGAGGCGGGGCCCAACCTACAATGAGCAGTTCTTC. The genes are TRBV4-1 and TRBJ2-1; D perhaps matches TRBD2 (6 bases). This CDR3 has 17 residues. V dropped 2 bases and J dropped 2 bases, with 16 bases sitting between them. CDR1 MGHRA and CDR2 YSYEKL come from the germline V gene.

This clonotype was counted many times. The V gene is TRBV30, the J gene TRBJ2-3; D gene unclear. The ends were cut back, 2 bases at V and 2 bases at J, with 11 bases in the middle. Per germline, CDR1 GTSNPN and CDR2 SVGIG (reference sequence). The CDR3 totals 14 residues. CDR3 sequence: CAWSKGLNTDTQYF. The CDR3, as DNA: TGTGCCTGGAGTAAGGGCCTTAACACAGATACGCAGTATTTT.

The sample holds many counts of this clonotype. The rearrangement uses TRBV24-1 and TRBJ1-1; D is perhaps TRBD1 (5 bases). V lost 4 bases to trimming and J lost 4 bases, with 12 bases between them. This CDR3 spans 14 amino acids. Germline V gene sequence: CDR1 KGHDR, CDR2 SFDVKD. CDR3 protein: CATSDGPGGTEAFF. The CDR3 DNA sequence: TGTGCCACCAGTGACGGCCCGGGGGGCACTGAAGCTTTCTTT.

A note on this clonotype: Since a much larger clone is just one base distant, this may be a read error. CDR3 amino acids: CASSQTGLRDTEALF. CDR3 sequence (DNA): TGCGCCAGCAGCCAAACAGGGCTGAGGGACACTGAAGCTTTATTT. The V and J genes are TRBV4-1 and TRBJ1-1, with a possible D match to TRBD1 (6 bases). Germline V gives CDR1 MGHRA, CDR2 YSYEKL. The CDR3 totals 15 residues.

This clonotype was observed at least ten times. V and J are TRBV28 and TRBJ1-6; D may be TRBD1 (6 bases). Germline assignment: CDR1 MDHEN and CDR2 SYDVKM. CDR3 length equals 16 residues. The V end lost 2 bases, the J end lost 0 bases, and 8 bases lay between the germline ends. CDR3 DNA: TGTGCCAGCAGTTTAGGGACACTCTCCTATAATTCACCCCTCCACTTT. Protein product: CASSLGTLSYNSPLHF.

CDR3 residues: CASARRWLAGTPGDTQYF. The CDR3 DNA reads as TGTGCCAGCGCGAGGAGGTGGCTAGCGGGCACCCCGGGGGATACGCAGTATTTT. The chain combines TRBV27 with TRBJ2-3; 8 bases match TRBD2. CDR3 length: 18 residues. Germline values: CDR1 MNHEY, CDR2 SMNVEV (reference sequence). Germline trimming cut 8 bases from V and 6 bases from J; bases unmatched to any gene: 22.

CDR3 coding DNA: TGCGCCAGCAGCTTGAACACCCCCCGCAATGAGCAGTTCTTC. Encoded protein: CASSLNTPRNEQFF. The chain combines TRBV5-1 with TRBJ2-1, with no clear D. V dropped 1 base and J dropped 6 bases, with 11 bases sitting between them. This CDR3 spans 14 amino acids. The germline CDR1 and CDR2 sequences are SGHRS and YFSETQ. Together with reference TRBV5-1 and TRBJ2-1, the CDR3 gives the full variable domain: KAGVTQTPRYLIKTRGQQVTLSCSPISGHRSVSWYQQTPGQGLQFLFEYFSETQRNKGNFPGRFSGRQFSNSRSEMNVSTLELGDSALYLCASSLNTPRNEQFFGPGTRLTVL.